The present T cell receptor (beta chain) was sequenced within a study of beta chain features in type 1 diabetes. The study's findings and limits: Shorter TCRB CDR3s, moderately but significantly so, marked every one of the four CD4+ subsets in Type 1 diabetes patients. Equally in patients and controls, shorter templates might have been favored by PCR. In the patient group, naive, central memory and Treg TCRB repertoires seemed more alike than in the healthy donor group. In type 1 diabetes patients, VDJ junctions had fewer insertions; deletions at these junctions were more frequent.

The CDR3 has 12 residues. CDR1 MDHEN and CDR2 SYDVKM come from the germline V gene. Trimming removed 8 bases at V and 7 bases at J, with 12 bases between. As for this clone: Its antigen is unknown.

The isolated RNA, all of it, was reverse transcribed, so expressed TCRB transcripts were what got sequenced. Samples of naive, central memory and regulatory T cells yielded a mean of around 3.8 million reads. Produced via immunoSEQ multiplex PCR; TCRdb's table is partial and in-frame only. The data contain about 230,000 clones, around 15% of them singletons. Sequenced sample: naive CD4+ T cells from blood. This chain connects TRBV28 to TRBJ1-5; D is unclear. The TCR sequence derives from a man aged 25 to 40 with type 1 diabetes. The CDR3 region has the DNA TGTGCCAGCGACGGACCCGGGCAGCCCCAGCATTTT. It encodes CASDGPGQPQHF.